Listed here is a single T cell receptor (beta chain). In the original analysis: Nucleated cell counts were estimated from reference gene primer amplification. The method was immunoSEQ multiplex PCR; TCRdb's version includes in-frame clones alone and lacks a portion of them. V and J calls plus clone size are reproduced from that table; the DNA served to infer D and trimming. In the table there are 110,000 or so clones, 87% of which are singletons. This sample is drawn from a study of blood T cell repertoires in COVID-19. About the research overall: Sources were T cells, B-cell-depleted T cells, or PBMCs; the material itself was cDNA or gDNA.

The sequence came from a human donor in a cohort sampled during active COVID-19. The sequenced sample was peripheral blood.

In DNA, the CDR3 is TGCGCCAGCAGCTTGGGACTAGCTCGGAATGAGCAGTTCTTC. It codes for CASSLGLARNEQFF. The chain employs TRBV5-1 and TRBJ2-1; 7 nucleotides line up with TRBD2. With V trimmed by 0 bases and J by 7 bases, 4 bases remained unmatched. Germline lookup yields CDR1 SGHRS and CDR2 YFSETQ. This CDR3 has 14 amino acids. The full variable domain, its missing parts supplied by reference TRBV5-1 and TRBJ2-1, is KAGVTQTPRYLIKTRGQQVTLSCSPISGHRSVSWYQQTPGQGLQFLFEYFSETQRNKGNFPGRFSGRQFSNSRSEMNVSTLELGDSALYLCASSLGLARNEQFFGPGTRLTVL.